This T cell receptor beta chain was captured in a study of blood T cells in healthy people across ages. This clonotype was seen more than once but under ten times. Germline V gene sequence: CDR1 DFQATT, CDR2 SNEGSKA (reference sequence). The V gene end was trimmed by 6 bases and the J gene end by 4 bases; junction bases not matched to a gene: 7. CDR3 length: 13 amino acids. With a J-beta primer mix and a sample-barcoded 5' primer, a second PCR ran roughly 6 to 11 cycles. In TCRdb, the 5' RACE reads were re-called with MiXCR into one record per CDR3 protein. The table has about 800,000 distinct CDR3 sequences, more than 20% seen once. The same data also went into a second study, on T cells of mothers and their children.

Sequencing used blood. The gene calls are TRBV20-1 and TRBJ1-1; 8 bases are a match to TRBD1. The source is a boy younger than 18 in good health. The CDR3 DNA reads TGCAGTGCCCTGGGACAGGCACGCACTGAAGCTTTCTTT. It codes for CSALGQARTEAFF.